Following are 20 T cell receptor beta chains from one sample sequenced in a study of T cell repertoires in cytomegalovirus infection. TCRdb used MiXCR to reprocess the reads, holding one entry per CDR3 protein. This sample yields under 850,000 distinct CDR3 sequences, of which less than 40% are seen a single time; about 2.8% belongs to the top ten. Sequenced: PBMCs. The receptor source for this set is a human donor in good health (CMV status not recorded). Some clones in this sample may be carry-over from other donors' samples.

This clonotype was seen a handful of times. V is TRBV6-1 and J is TRBJ2-5, with 7 positions matching TRBD1. The CDR3 sequence is 14 residues long. The V gene's germline CDR1 is MNHNS and CDR2 SASEGT. V lost 5 bases and J lost 7; bases outside the gene matches: 10. CDR3 bases: TGTGCCAGCAGTACAGCGACAGGGCCAGGGACCCAGTACTTC. It encodes CASSTATGPGTQYF.

The rearrangement uses TRBV5-4 and TRBJ1-2; D gene uncertain. Germline lookup yields CDR1 SGHNT and CDR2 YYREEE (reference sequence). The V and J ends lost 3 bases and 8 bases respectively, with 17 bases between them. The CDR3 runs 14 residues. For the CDR3, the DNA is TGTGCCAGCAGCTCCTGGACGGGGAGAGGAGGCTACACCTTC. Its protein product is CASSSWTGRGGYTF.

Comments on this clonotype: Mismatch with germline at one junction end may stem from a read error. This chain uses TRBV12-3 or TRBV12-4 with TRBJ2-7, with 11 bases aligning to TRBD2. This CDR3 has 15 residues. CDR3: CASSLAGTSGYEKYF. The DNA for the CDR3 is TGTGCCAGCAGTTTAGCGGGGACTAGCGGTTACGAGAAGTACTTC.

V is TRBV19 and J is TRBJ2-7; D remains unclear. The CDR3 totals 12 residues. V was shortened by 9 bases and J by 3 bases, with 12 bases between the two germline ends. Germline V gene data show CDR1 as LNHDA and CDR2 as SQIVND (reference sequence). The chain's CDR3 is CASSNNFYEQYF. The DNA for the CDR3 is TGTGCCAGCTCGAACAACTTCTACGAGCAGTACTTC.

This clonotype was seen repeatedly, ten times or more. This chain connects TRBV7-6 to TRBJ2-7, with 10 bases lining up with TRBD2. This CDR3 is built from 15 residues. The junction had 9 bases not matched to a gene; V was cut back by 6 bases and J by 4 bases. Germline-derived CDR1 and CDR2 are SGHVS and FNYEAQ. This CDR3 reads CASSPTTSGVYEQYF. CDR3 nucleotide sequence: TGTGCCAGCAGTCCGACCACTAGCGGGGTTTACGAGCAGTACTTC.

This clonotype was seen a few times. The chain uses TRBV27 and TRBJ1-5, with D possibly TRBD1 on 5 matching bases. The V end lost 2 bases, the J end lost 1 base, and 9 bases lay between the germline ends. Looked up from germline, CDR1 is MNHEY and CDR2 is SMNVEV (reference sequence). This CDR3 contains 15 residues. The CDR3 bases are TGTGCCAGCAGTTTACACCAGGGAAGCAATCAGCCCCAGCATTTT. It specifies CASSLHQGSNQPQHF.

This clonotype was counted at least ten times. The gene calls are TRBV7-2 and TRBJ1-2; possible D gene TRBD1, 6 bases. V was shortened by 5 bases and J by 4 bases, with 14 bases between the two germline ends. The CDR3 is 14 residues long. Germline assignment: CDR1 SGHTA and CDR2 FQGNSA. As DNA, the CDR3 is TGTGCCAGCAGCGTCCAACAGGGTGGCTATGGCTACACCTTC. This sequence encodes CASSVQQGGYGYTF.

This clonotype was seen only a few times. This chain joins TRBV6-5 and TRBJ1-6; no definite D call. The CDR3 sequence is 13 residues long. Germline CDR1 MNHEY, CDR2 SVGAGI. V was shortened by 2 bases and J by 6 bases, with 5 bases between the two germline ends. The CDR3 region has the DNA TGTGCCAGCAGTTACAGGGTTAATTCACCCCTCCACTTT. This sequence encodes CASSYRVNSPLHF.

The chain carries TRBV5-1 and TRBJ2-7, with 7 bases matching TRBD1. CDR1 and CDR2 (germline): SGHRS, YFSETQ. V gave up 2 bases and J gave up 0 bases; unmatched junction bases: 14. The CDR3 extends over 18 amino acids. The CDR3 reads CASSFRGSYGGLSYEQYF. The DNA of the CDR3 is TGCGCCAGCAGCTTCAGGGGGTCGTATGGGGGTCTCTCCTACGAGCAGTACTTC.

This clonotype was seen only a few times. The J gene is TRBJ2-1, the V gene TRBV12-3 or TRBV12-4; D ambiguous. The V and J ends lost 7 bases and 0 bases respectively, with 13 bases between them. The CDR3 loop spans 15 amino acids. The CDR3 protein is CASIPGGSSYNEQFF. The DNA for the CDR3 is TGTGCCAGCATTCCGGGCGGTAGCTCCTACAATGAGCAGTTCTTC.

About this clonotype itself: A much larger clone differs by one base, so this may be a read error. The CDR3 end shows no conserved phenylalanine or tryptophan, and so a read error is likely. For the CDR3, the DNA is TGTGCCAGCAGTGACTGGGGGACAGACTATGGCTACACCTTA. It is translated as CASSDWGTDYGYTL. This chain uses TRBV2 with TRBJ1-2; TRBD1 agrees at 7 bases. This CDR3 spans 14 amino acids. V dropped 3 bases and J dropped 3; count of bases not matched to a gene: 4. The germline V gene has CDR1 SNHLY and CDR2 FYNNEI.

A few counts support this clonotype. V usage is TRBV19 and J usage is TRBJ1-1, with TRBD1 as a possible D gene (5 bases). Germline V CDR1 and CDR2: LNHDA, SQIVND (reference sequence). The V gene lost 0 bases and the J gene lost 4 bases, with 21 bases spanning the gap. The CDR3 totals 18 residues. The CDR3 spells CASSIDRRDSLGVTEAFF. CDR3 sequence (DNA): TGTGCCAGTAGTATAGATCGACGGGACTCCCTAGGGGTCACTGAAGCTTTCTTT.

The chain carries TRBV7-6 and TRBJ2-7, with 9 nucleotides matching TRBD1. Trimming removed 0 bases from V and 0 bases from J; junction bases left unmatched: 3. The CDR3 covers 16 residues. Per germline, CDR1 SGHVS and CDR2 FNYEAQ. The CDR3 coding sequence is TGTGCCAGCAGCTTAGCGGAGGACAGGGGCTCCTACGAGCAGTACTTC. It translates to CASSLAEDRGSYEQYF. Using reference TRBV7-6 and TRBJ2-7 for the parts outside the CDR3, the full variable domain is GAGVSQSPRYKVTKRGQDVALRCDPISGHVSLYWYRQALGQGPEFLTYFNYEAQQDKSGLPNDRFSAERPEGSISTLTIQRTEQRDSAMYRCASSLAEDRGSYEQYFGPGTRLTVT.

The CDR3 protein is CASSRFEAPNYGYTF. The CDR3 DNA reads as TGTGCCAGCAGCCGTTTCGAAGCGCCTAACTATGGCTACACCTTC. V gene TRBV11-2 combines with J gene TRBJ1-2; D not certain. This CDR3 has 15 amino acids. Trimming cost V 5 bases and J 0 bases, with 13 bases left between them. CDR1 SGHAT and CDR2 FQNNGV come from the germline V gene.

V and J are TRBV14 and TRBJ1-1; D ambiguous. The CDR3 consists of 15 residues. Germline CDR1 is SGHDN and CDR2 is FVKESK. V gave up 2 bases and J gave up 6 bases, with 16 bases separating them. The CDR3 nucleotides are TGTGCCAGCAGCCAACGCCTAAGGGCTCAATCTGAAGCTTTCTTT. It translates to CASSQRLRAQSEAFF.

The chain carries TRBV19 and TRBJ2-2; D gene uncertain. The CDR3 sequence is 13 residues long. V was clipped by 0 bases and J by 3 bases, with 2 bases between them. Germline assignment: CDR1 LNHDA and CDR2 SQIVND (reference sequence). CDR3 sequence reads: CASSIDDTGELFF. The CDR3 coding sequence is TGTGCCAGTAGTATAGATGACACCGGGGAGCTGTTTTTT.

V gene TRBV4-1 combines with J gene TRBJ1-1; 10 bases are shared with TRBD1. Germline assignment: CDR1 MGHRA and CDR2 YSYEKL. The CDR3 consists of 17 residues. The junction had 8 bases not matched to a gene; V was cut back by 4 bases and J by 0 bases. As DNA, the CDR3 is TGCGCCAGCAGCCCAACCGGGACAGGGGCCATGAACACTGAAGCTTTCTTT. It yields the protein CASSPTGTGAMNTEAFF.

This clonotype occurred a few times. V and J are TRBV6-5 and TRBJ1-5; unclear D gene. V lost 0 bases, J lost 10 bases, and 10 bases lay in between. CDR3 size: 13 residues. Germline V gene data show CDR1 as MNHEY and CDR2 as SVGAGI. The DNA for the CDR3 is TGTGCCAGCAGTTACTCGACCGGGAGACCCCAGCATTTT. This codes for CASSYSTGRPQHF.

This clonotype was recorded a few times. The chain recombines TRBV7-2 with TRBJ1-1, with TRBD1 identical over 8 bases. The germline V gene encodes CDR1 SGHTA and CDR2 FQGNSA. The CDR3 sequence is 16 residues long. With 5 bases clipped from V and 0 bases from J, the junction kept 8 bases outside the gene matches. This chain's CDR3 is CASSARQGPMNTEAFF. DNA of the CDR3: TGTGCCAGCAGCGCAAGACAGGGGCCAATGAACACTGAAGCTTTCTTT.

The J gene is TRBJ1-5, the V gene TRBV20-1; 7 bases align to TRBD1. Germline V gene data show CDR1 as DFQATT and CDR2 as SNEGSKA (reference sequence). Germline trimming cut 6 bases from V and 0 bases from J; bases unmatched to any gene: 5. CDR3 length: 14 amino acids. For the CDR3, the DNA is TGCAGTGCCGGGGACAGACATAGCAATCAGCCCCAGCATTTT. Its protein is CSAGDRHSNQPQHF.